These T cell receptor beta chains were read from a single sample in a study of T cells in Graves' hyperthyroidism and ophthalmopathy. TCRdb reprocessed the multiplex PCR reads via MiXCR and lists one record per CDR3 protein. Here the sample spans about 360,000 distinct CDR3 sequences, about 13% being singletons. The sequenced sample was blood. The receptors stem from a man aged 30-40 years with Graves' hyperthyroidism that later progressed to Graves' ophthalmopathy. CDR3s include the opening cysteine and the closing phenylalanine or tryptophan. A D gene is named only where the DNA matches it firmly. Clone sizes are given selectively: once, few, many, or a class where the clone is expanded.

size: many
D: TRBD1
V: TRBV7-2
J: TRBJ1-3
CDR3: CASSPQGAGNTIYF
DNA: TGTGCCAGCAGCCCGCAGGGGGCTGGAAACACCATATATTTT

size: -
D: TRBD1
V: TRBV30
J: TRBJ1-2
CDR3: CAWSRDRTNYGYTF
DNA: TGTGCCTGGAGTCGGGACAGAACTAACTATGGCTACACCTTC

size: many
D: -
V: TRBV7-2
J: TRBJ1-1
CDR3: CASSDRRTEAFF
DNA: TGTGCCAGCAGCGACAGGAGGACTGAAGCTTTCTTT

size: many
D: TRBD1
V: TRBV24-1
J: TRBJ2-1
CDR3: CATSPTGVIYNEQFF
DNA: TGTGCCACCAGTCCGACAGGGGTGATCTACAATGAGCAGTTCTTC

size: few
D: TRBD1
V: TRBV6-1
J: TRBJ2-2
CDR3: CASSEDWAGGDTGELFF
DNA: TGTGCCAGCAGTGAAGATTGGGCAGGGGGCGATACCGGGGAGCTGTTTTTT

size: many
D: TRBD1
V: TRBV13
J: TRBJ1-6
CDR3: CASSFMTGNSPLHF
DNA: TGTGCCAGCAGCTTCATGACAGGGAACTCACCCCTCCACTTT

size: many
D: -
V: TRBV11-3
J: TRBJ2-3
CDR3: CASSKGRGADTQYF
DNA: TGTGCCAGCAGCAAGGGGAGGGGGGCAGATACGCAGTATTTT

size: few
D: TRBD1
V: TRBV7-9
J: TRBJ2-3
CDR3: CASSLAPGQGGKESTDTQYF
DNA: TGTGCCAGCAGCTTAGCGCCAGGACAGGGAGGCAAGGAAAGCACAGATACGCAGTATTTT

size: -
D: TRBD1
V: TRBV27
J: TRBJ1-2
CDR3: CASSFGAGGGYTF
DNA: TGTGCCAGCAGTTTTGGGGCAGGGGGGGGCTACACCTTC

size: -
D: TRBD2
V: TRBV24-1
J: TRBJ2-1
CDR3: CATSDLRRGSSYNEQFF
DNA: TGTGCCACCAGTGATTTGCGGCGGGGGAGCTCCTACAATGAGCAGTTCTTC

size: -
D: -
V: TRBV20-1
J: TRBJ2-1
CDR3: CSAREFGVRVNEQFF
DNA: TGCAGTGCTAGAGAATTCGGGGTTCGGGTGAATGAGCAGTTCTTC

size: many
D: -
V: TRBV7-3
J: TRBJ2-2
CDR3: CASSPQPGATGELFF
DNA: TGTGCCAGCAGCCCCCAGCCAGGCGCCACCGGGGAGCTGTTTTTT

size: many
D: TRBD1
V: TRBV12-3/TRBV12-4
J: TRBJ2-3
CDR3: CASSSTGGLGDTQYF
DNA: TGTGCCAGCAGTTCGACAGGGGGCCTTGGAGATACGCAGTATTTT

size: -
D: -
V: TRBV12-3/TRBV12-4
J: TRBJ2-3
CDR3: CASSSMGRTDTQYF
DNA: TGTGCCAGCAGTTCAATGGGGCGCACAGATACGCAGTATTTT

size: many
D: -
V: TRBV5-1
J: TRBJ2-3
CDR3: CASSSGTPVDTQYF
DNA: TGCGCCAGCAGCTCCGGGACCCCCGTGGATACGCAGTATTTT

size: few
D: -
V: TRBV7-6
J: TRBJ1-4
CDR3: CASTLGATNEKLFF
DNA: TGTGCCAGCACCCTGGGAGCAACTAATGAAAAACTGTTTTTT

size: many
D: -
V: TRBV11-2
J: TRBJ1-5
CDR3: CASSLEEQPYSNQPQHF
DNA: TGTGCCAGCAGCTTAGAAGAACAGCCCTATAGCAATCAGCCCCAGCATTTT

size: many
D: -
V: TRBV30
J: TRBJ1-2
CDR3: CALTTGLDGYGYTF
DNA: TGTGCCTTGACTACAGGGCTGGACGGCTATGGCTACACCTTC

size: many
D: -
V: TRBV28
J: TRBJ2-7
CDR3: CASRLWTSYEQYF
DNA: TGTGCCAGCAGACTATGGACCTCCTACGAGCAGTACTTC

size: many
D: TRBD2
V: TRBV5-1
J: TRBJ2-1
CDR3: CASSLTGGGGNEQFF
DNA: TGCGCCAGCAGCTTGACGGGGGGAGGAGGGAATGAGCAGTTCTTC

size: -
D: -
V: TRBV5-1
J: TRBJ2-7
CDR3: CASSFLRGSSYEQYF
DNA: TGCGCCAGCAGCTTTTTGCGGGGAAGCTCCTACGAGCAGTACTTC

size: once
D: -
V: TRBV4-1
J: TRBJ1-5
CDR3: CASSQVTESNQPQHF
DNA: TGCGCCAGCAGCCAAGTGACAGAGAGCAATCAGCCCCAGCATTTT

size: many
D: TRBD2
V: TRBV20-1
J: TRBJ2-1
CDR3: CSASPTLAGGLNEQFF
DNA: TGCAGTGCTAGTCCCACACTAGCGGGGGGCCTCAATGAGCAGTTCTTC

size: -
D: -
V: TRBV9
J: TRBJ1-5
CDR3: CASSQTGPEQPQHF
DNA: TGTGCCAGCAGTCAGACAGGCCCGGAACAGCCCCAGCATTTT

size: -
D: TRBD1
V: TRBV7-6
J: TRBJ2-4
CDR3: CASSPGQGGNIQYF
DNA: TGTGCCAGCAGCCCGGGACAGGGTGGGAACATTCAGTACTTC

size: many
D: -
V: TRBV27
J: TRBJ2-3
CDR3: CASSLRQPPTDTQYF
DNA: TGTGCCAGCAGTTTACGGCAGCCGCCCACAGATACGCAGTATTTT

size: -
D: TRBD2
V: TRBV7-2
J: TRBJ2-2
CDR3: CASSPRGLANTGELFF
DNA: TGTGCCAGCAGCCCACGGGGACTAGCAAACACCGGGGAGCTGTTTTTT

size: many
D: TRBD1
V: TRBV3-1
J: TRBJ1-1
CDR3: CASSPADRSGEAFF
DNA: TGTGCCAGCAGCCCGGCGGACAGGTCGGGTGAAGCTTTCTTT

size: many
D: -
V: TRBV27
J: TRBJ2-7
CDR3: CASSWGPGEGELEQYF
DNA: TGTGCCAGCAGTTGGGGGCCGGGGGAAGGGGAGCTCGAGCAGTACTTC

size: many
D: TRBD1
V: TRBV20-1
J: TRBJ1-5
CDR3: CSARRPGQTNQPQHF
DNA: TGCAGTGCTAGAAGGCCGGGACAGACAAATCAGCCCCAGCATTTT

size: many
D: -
V: TRBV6-5
J: TRBJ1-2
CDR3: CASSYSNRADYGYTF
DNA: TGTGCCAGCAGTTACTCGAACAGGGCGGACTATGGCTACACCTTC

size: many
D: -
V: TRBV2
J: TRBJ2-5
CDR3: CASRLFIEKTQYF
DNA: TGTGCCAGCAGACTCTTCATAGAGAAGACCCAGTACTTC

size: many
D: -
V: TRBV7-2
J: TRBJ2-3
CDR3: CASSRQLTDTQYF
DNA: TGTGCCAGCAGCCGGCAACTCACAGATACGCAGTATTTT

size: few
D: -
V: TRBV4-2
J: TRBJ2-3
CDR3: CASSPVAGTSDTQYF
DNA: TGTGCCAGCAGCCCAGTGGCGGGGACCTCGGATACGCAGTATTTT

size: few
D: TRBD1
V: TRBV11-2
J: TRBJ2-7
CDR3: CASSAPGQGFYYEQYF
DNA: TGTGCCAGCAGCGCACCGGGACAGGGGTTTTACTACGAGCAGTACTTC

size: -
D: -
V: TRBV4-1
J: TRBJ1-1
CDR3: CAISLRGSGATEAFF
DNA: TGCGCCATCAGCCTGAGGGGGAGTGGAGCCACTGAAGCTTTCTTT

size: many
D: -
V: TRBV11-2
J: TRBJ1-6
CDR3: CASSLDPGGSSYNSPLHF
DNA: TGTGCCAGCAGCTTAGATCCGGGGGGGAGCTCCTATAATTCACCCCTCCACTTT

size: many
D: -
V: TRBV12-3/TRBV12-4
J: TRBJ2-6
CDR3: CASSNDRPPFSGANVLTF
DNA: TGTGCCAGCAGTAACGACAGACCGCCTTTCTCTGGGGCCAACGTCCTGACTTTC

size: many
D: -
V: TRBV7-9
J: TRBJ2-7
CDR3: CASSLGPVEQYF
DNA: TGTGCCAGCAGCTTGGGACCCGTGGAGCAGTACTTC

size: many
D: -
V: TRBV2
J: TRBJ1-5
CDR3: CASNPDGGSDQPQHF
DNA: TGTGCCAGCAACCCCGATGGGGGATCGGATCAGCCCCAGCATTTT

size: -
D: TRBD2
V: TRBV6-4
J: TRBJ2-3
CDR3: CASSDSGGAGDTQYF
DNA: TGTGCCAGCAGTGACAGCGGGGGGGCGGGAGATACGCAGTATTTT

size: few
D: -
V: TRBV6-1
J: TRBJ1-4
CDR3: CASKGRESEKLFF
DNA: TGTGCCAGCAAGGGGAGAGAGAGTGAAAAACTGTTTTTT

size: few
D: -
V: TRBV29-1
J: TRBJ2-7
CDR3: CSVEDTDSYEQYF
DNA: TGCAGCGTTGAAGATACGGACAGCTACGAGCAGTACTTC

size: many
D: TRBD1
V: TRBV6-2/TRBV6-3
J: TRBJ2-1
CDR3: CASSQPGQGADEQFF
DNA: TGTGCCAGCAGTCAACCGGGACAGGGGGCCGATGAGCAGTTCTTC

size: -
D: TRBD2
V: TRBV28
J: TRBJ2-3
CDR3: CASSLGTSGAQGTQYF
DNA: TGTGCCAGCAGTCTCGGGACTAGCGGGGCTCAAGGTACGCAGTATTTT

size: -
D: TRBD1
V: TRBV20-1
J: TRBJ2-7
CDR3: CSASSGRTGASYEQYF
DNA: TGCAGTGCTAGTAGCGGACGGACAGGGGCCTCCTACGAGCAGTACTTC

size: many
D: TRBD1
V: TRBV5-1
J: TRBJ1-1
CDR3: CASSLGRTGGGTEAFF
DNA: TGCGCCAGCAGCTTGGGCCGGACAGGCGGTGGCACTGAAGCTTTCTTT

size: many
D: -
V: TRBV28
J: TRBJ1-3
CDR3: CASSLWGQATSGNTIYF
DNA: TGTGCCAGCAGTTTATGGGGGCAGGCCACGTCTGGAAACACCATATATTTT

size: few
D: TRBD1
V: TRBV20-1
J: TRBJ1-2
CDR3: CSARTQGDYGYTF
DNA: TGCAGTGCTAGAACACAGGGGGACTATGGCTACACCTTC

size: few
D: TRBD1
V: TRBV10-2
J: TRBJ2-7
CDR3: CACARDSIYEQYF
DNA: TGCGCCTGCGCTCGGGACAGCATCTACGAGCAGTACTTC

size: many
D: -
V: TRBV5-1
J: TRBJ2-3
CDR3: CASSLQLATSTDTQYF
DNA: TGCGCCAGCAGCTTACAACTAGCTACCTCCACAGATACGCAGTATTTT

size: once
D: -
V: TRBV6-9
J: TRBJ1-2
CDR3: CASSYLTGTRRDYGYTF
DNA: TGTGCCAGCAGTTACCTTACCGGGACCCGGCGGGACTATGGCTACACCTTC

size: many
D: -
V: TRBV29-1
J: TRBJ1-5
CDR3: CSVEAREVWPQHF
DNA: TGCAGCGTTGAGGCCAGGGAGGTTTGGCCCCAGCATTTT

size: -
D: -
V: TRBV5-1
J: TRBJ1-6
CDR3: CASSQGFSSYNSPLHF
DNA: TGCGCCAGCAGCCAGGGATTCAGCTCCTATAATTCACCCCTCCACTTT

size: many
D: -
V: TRBV27
J: TRBJ1-5
CDR3: CASSLLTPLSNQPQHF
DNA: TGTGCCAGCAGTTTATTGACCCCCCTAAGCAATCAGCCCCAGCATTTT

size: few
D: -
V: TRBV7-9
J: TRBJ1-4
CDR3: CASGATNEKLFF
DNA: TGTGCCTCGGGCGCAACTAATGAAAAACTGTTTTTT

size: -
D: TRBD1
V: TRBV2
J: TRBJ2-2
CDR3: CASHRTGGFGELFF
DNA: TGTGCCAGCCACAGGACAGGGGGCTTCGGGGAGCTGTTTTTT

size: -
D: -
V: TRBV27
J: TRBJ2-5
CDR3: CASSLFFPETQYF
DNA: TGTGCCAGCAGTTTATTTTTCCCGGAGACCCAGTACTTC

size: -
D: TRBD2
V: TRBV13
J: TRBJ2-5
CDR3: CASSDTSGPPLQYF
DNA: TGTGCCAGCAGCGACACTAGCGGCCCCCCCCTCCAGTACTTC